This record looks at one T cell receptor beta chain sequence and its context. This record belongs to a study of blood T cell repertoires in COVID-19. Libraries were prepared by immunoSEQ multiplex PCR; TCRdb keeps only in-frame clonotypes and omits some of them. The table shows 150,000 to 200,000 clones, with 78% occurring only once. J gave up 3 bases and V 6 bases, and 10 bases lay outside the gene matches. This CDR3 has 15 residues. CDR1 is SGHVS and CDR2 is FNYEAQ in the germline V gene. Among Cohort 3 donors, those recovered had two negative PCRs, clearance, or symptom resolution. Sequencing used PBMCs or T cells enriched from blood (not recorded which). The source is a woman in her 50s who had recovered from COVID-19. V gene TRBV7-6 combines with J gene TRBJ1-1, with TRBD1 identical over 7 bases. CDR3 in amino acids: CASSLTGQGDTEAFF. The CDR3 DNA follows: TGTGCCAGCAGTTTGACAGGGCAGGGGGACACTGAAGCTTTCTTT. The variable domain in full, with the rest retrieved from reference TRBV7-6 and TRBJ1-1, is GAGVSQSPRYKVTKRGQDVALRCDPISGHVSLYWYRQALGQGPEFLTYFNYEAQQDKSGLPNDRFSAERPEGSISTLTIQRTEQRDSAMYRCASSLTGQGDTEAFFGQGTRLTVV.